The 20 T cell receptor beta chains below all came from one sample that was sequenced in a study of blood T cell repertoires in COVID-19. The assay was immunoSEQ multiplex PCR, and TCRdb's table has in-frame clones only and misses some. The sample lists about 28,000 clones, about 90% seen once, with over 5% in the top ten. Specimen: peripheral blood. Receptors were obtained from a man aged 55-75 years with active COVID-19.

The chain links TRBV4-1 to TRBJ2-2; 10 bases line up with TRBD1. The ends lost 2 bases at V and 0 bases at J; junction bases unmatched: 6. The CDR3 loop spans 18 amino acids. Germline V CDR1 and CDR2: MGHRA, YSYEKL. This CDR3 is CASSQYQGTGANTGELFF. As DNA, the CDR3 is TGCGCCAGCAGCCAATACCAAGGGACAGGGGCGAACACCGGGGAGCTGTTTTTT.

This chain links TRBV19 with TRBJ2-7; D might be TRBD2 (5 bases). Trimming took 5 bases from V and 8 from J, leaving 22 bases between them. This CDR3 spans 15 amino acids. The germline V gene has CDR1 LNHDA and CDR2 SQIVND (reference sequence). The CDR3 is CASSPLPGTSTKQYF. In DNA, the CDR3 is TGTGCCAGTAGTCCTCTCCCGGGAACCTCTACGAAGCAGTACTTC. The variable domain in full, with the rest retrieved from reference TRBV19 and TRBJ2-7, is DGGITQSPKYLFRKEGQNVTLSCEQNLNHDAMYWYRQDPGQGLRLIYYSQIVNDFQKGDIAEGYSVSREKKESFPLTVTSAQKNPTAFYLCASSPLPGTSTKQYFGPGTRLTVT.

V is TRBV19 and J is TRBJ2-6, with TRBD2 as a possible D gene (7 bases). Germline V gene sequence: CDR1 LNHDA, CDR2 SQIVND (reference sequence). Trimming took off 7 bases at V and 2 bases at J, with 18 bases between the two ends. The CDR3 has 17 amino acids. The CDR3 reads CASTQLGGGAGANVLTF. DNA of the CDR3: TGTGCCAGTACCCAACTGGGGGGGGGCGCTGGGGCCAACGTCCTGACTTTC.

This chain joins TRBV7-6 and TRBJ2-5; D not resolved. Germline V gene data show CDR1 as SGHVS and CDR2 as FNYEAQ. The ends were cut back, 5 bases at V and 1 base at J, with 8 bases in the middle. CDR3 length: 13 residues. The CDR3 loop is CASSQQIQETQYF. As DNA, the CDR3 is TGTGCCAGCAGCCAACAGATCCAAGAGACCCAGTACTTC.

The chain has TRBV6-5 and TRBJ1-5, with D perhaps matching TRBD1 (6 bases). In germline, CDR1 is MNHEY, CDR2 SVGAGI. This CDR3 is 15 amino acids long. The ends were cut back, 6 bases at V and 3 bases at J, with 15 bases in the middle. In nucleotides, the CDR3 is TGTGCCAGCAGCCGGGGCACAGGGAACAATCAGCCCCAGCATTTT. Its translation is CASSRGTGNNQPQHF.

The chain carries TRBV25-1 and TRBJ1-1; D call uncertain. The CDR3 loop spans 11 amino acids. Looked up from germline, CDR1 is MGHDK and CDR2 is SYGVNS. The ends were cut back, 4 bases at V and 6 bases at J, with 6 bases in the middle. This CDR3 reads CASSVGSEAFF. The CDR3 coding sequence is TGTGCCAGCAGTGTCGGGTCTGAAGCTTTCTTT.

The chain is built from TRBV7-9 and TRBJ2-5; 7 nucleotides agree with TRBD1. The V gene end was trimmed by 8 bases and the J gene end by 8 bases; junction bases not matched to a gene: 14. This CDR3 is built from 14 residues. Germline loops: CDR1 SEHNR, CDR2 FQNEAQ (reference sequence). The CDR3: CASQTGQTSFTQYF. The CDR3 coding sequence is TGTGCCAGCCAGACGGGACAGACCTCTTTCACCCAGTACTTC. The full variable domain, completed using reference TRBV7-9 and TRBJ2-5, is DTGVSQNPRHKITKRGQNVTFRCDPISEHNRLYWYRQTLGQGPEFLTYFQNEAQLEKSRLLSDRFSAERPKGSFSTLEIQRTEQGDSAMYLCASQTGQTSFTQYFGPGTRLLVL.

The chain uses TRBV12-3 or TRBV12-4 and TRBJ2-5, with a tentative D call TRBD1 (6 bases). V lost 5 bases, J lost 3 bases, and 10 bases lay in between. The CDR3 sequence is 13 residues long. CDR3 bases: TGTGCCAGCAGTCCGGACAGCAAAGAGACCCAGTACTTC. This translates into CASSPDSKETQYF.

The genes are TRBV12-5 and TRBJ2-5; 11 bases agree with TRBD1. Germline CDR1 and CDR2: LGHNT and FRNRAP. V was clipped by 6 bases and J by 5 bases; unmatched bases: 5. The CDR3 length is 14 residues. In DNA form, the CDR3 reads TGTGCTAGTGGCGGGACAGGGGGTCAGGAGACCCAGTACTTC. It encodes CASGGTGGQETQYF.

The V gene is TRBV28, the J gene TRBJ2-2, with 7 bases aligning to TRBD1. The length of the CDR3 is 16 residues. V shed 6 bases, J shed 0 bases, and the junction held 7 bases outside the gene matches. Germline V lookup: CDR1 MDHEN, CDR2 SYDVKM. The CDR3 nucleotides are TGTGCCAGCAGCACGGCCGGGACAGCGAACACCGGGGAGCTGTTTTTT. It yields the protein CASSTAGTANTGELFF. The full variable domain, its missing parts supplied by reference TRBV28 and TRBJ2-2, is DVKVTQSSRYLVKRTGEKVFLECVQDMDHENMFWYRQDPGLGLRLIYFSYDVKMKEKGDIPEGYSVSREKKERFSLILESASTNQTSMYLCASSTAGTANTGELFFGEGSRLTVL.

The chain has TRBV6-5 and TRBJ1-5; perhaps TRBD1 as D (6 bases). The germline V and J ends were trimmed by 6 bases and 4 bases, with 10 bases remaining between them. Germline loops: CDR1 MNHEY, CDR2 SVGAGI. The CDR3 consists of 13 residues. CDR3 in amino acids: CASRGQWNQPQHF. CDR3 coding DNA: TGTGCCAGCAGAGGACAGTGGAATCAGCCCCAGCATTTT.

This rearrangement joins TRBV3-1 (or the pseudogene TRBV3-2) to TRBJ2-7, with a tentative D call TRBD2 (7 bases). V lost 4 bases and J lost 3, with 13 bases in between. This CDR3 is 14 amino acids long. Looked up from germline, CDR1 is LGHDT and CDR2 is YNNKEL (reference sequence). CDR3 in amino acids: CASSPGGTFYEQYF. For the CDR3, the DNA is TGTGCCAGCAGCCCGGGGGGCACTTTCTACGAGCAGTACTTC.

The CDR3 region has the DNA TGTGCCAGCAGCCAAGGAGCGGTCTCCCCCCCTTACTTC. This gives the protein CASSQGAVSPPYF. The rearrangement joins TRBV3-1 (or the pseudogene TRBV3-2) to TRBJ2-7, with D possibly TRBD2 on 5 matching bases. V was shortened by 1 base and J by 13 bases, with 17 bases between the two germline ends. CDR3 size: 13 residues. CDR1 is LGHDT and CDR2 is YNNKEL in the germline V gene (reference sequence).

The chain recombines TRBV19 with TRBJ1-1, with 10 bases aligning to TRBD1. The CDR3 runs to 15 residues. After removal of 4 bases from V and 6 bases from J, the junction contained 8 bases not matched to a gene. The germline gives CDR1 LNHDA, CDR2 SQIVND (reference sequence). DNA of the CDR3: TGTGCCAGTAGTAGACAGGGGGCCCTGGGGGCTGAAGCTTTCTTT. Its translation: CASSRQGALGAEAFF. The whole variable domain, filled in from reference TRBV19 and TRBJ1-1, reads DGGITQSPKYLFRKEGQNVTLSCEQNLNHDAMYWYRQDPGQGLRLIYYSQIVNDFQKGDIAEGYSVSREKKESFPLTVTSAQKNPTAFYLCASSRQGALGAEAFFGQGTRLTVV.

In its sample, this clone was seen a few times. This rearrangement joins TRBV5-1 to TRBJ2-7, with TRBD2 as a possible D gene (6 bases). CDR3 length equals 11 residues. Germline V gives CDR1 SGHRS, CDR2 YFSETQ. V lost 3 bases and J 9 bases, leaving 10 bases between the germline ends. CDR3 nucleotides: TGCGCCAGCAGCTGGGGGGACTGGCAGTACTTC. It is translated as CASSWGDWQYF.

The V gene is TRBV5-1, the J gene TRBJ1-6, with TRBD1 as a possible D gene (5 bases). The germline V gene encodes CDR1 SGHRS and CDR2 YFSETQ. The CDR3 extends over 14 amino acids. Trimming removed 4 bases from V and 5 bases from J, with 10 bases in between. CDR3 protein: CASSAGTDNSPLHF. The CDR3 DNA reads TGCGCCAGCAGCGCCGGGACTGATAATTCACCCCTCCACTTT.

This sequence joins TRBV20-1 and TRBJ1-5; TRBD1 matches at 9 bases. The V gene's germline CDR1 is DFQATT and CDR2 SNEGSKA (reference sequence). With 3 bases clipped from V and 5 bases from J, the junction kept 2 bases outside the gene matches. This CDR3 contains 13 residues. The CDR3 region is CSASGDRDQPQHF. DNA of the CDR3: TGCAGTGCTAGTGGGGACAGGGATCAGCCCCAGCATTTT.

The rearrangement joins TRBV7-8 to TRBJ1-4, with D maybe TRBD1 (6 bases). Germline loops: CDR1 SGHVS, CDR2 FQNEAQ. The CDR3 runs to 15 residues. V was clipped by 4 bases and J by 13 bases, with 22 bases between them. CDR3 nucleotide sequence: TGTGCCAGCAGCTACCGGGACATCCTTACTTTTGGACTGTTTTTT. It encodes CASSYRDILTFGLFF.

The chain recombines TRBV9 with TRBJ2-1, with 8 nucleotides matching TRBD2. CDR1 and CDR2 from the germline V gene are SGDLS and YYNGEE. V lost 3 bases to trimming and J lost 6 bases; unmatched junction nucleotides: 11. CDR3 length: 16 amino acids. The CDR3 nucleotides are TGTGCCAGCAGCGCCCGAGCGGGGGATTTTGTCAATGAGCAGTTCTTC. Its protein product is CASSARAGDFVNEQFF.

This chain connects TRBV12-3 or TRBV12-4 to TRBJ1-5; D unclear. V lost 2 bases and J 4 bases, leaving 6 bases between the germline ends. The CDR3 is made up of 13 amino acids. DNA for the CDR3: TGTGCCAGCAGTTTATCAGTTAATCAGCCCCAGCATTTT. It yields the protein CASSLSVNQPQHF.